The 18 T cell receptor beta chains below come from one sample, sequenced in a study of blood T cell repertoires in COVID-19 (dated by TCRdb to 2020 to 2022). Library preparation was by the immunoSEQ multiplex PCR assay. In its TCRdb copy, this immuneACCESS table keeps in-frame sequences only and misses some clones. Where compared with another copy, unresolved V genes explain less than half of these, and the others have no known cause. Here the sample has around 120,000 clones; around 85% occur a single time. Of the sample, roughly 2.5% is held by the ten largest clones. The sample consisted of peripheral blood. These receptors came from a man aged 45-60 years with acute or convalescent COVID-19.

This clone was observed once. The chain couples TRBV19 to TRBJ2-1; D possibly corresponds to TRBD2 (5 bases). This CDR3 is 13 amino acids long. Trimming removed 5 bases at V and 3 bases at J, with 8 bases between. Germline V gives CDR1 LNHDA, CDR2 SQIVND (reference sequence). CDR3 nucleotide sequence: TGTGCCAGTAGTCTAGCCCGCTACAATGAGCAGTTCTTC. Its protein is CASSLARYNEQFF.

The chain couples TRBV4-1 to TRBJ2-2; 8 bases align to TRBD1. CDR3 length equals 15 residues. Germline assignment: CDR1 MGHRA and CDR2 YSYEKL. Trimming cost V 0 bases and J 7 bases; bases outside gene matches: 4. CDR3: CASSQERQGHGELFF. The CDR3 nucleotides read TGCGCCAGCAGCCAAGAACGACAGGGGCACGGGGAGCTGTTTTTT.

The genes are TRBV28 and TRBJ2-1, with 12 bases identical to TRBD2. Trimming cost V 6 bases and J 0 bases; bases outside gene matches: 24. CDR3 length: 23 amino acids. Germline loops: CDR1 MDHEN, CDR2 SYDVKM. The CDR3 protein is CASSPPGQGWTSGKPSSYNEQFF. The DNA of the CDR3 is TGTGCCAGCAGCCCCCCGGGACAGGGGTGGACTAGCGGGAAACCTAGCTCCTACAATGAGCAGTTCTTC.

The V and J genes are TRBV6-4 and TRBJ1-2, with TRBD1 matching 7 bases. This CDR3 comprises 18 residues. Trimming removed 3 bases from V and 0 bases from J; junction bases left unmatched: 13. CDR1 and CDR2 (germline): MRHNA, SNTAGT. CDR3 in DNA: TGTGCCAGCAGTGAAACGGACAGGTCGCGAGGAGCTAACTATGGCTACACCTTC. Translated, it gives CASSETDRSRGANYGYTF.

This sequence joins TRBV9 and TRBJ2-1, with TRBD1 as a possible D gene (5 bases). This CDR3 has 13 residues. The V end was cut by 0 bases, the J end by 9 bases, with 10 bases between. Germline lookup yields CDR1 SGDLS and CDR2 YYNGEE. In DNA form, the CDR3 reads TGTGCCAGCAGCGTAGGCAGGGTTGGTGAGCAGTTCTTC. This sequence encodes CASSVGRVGEQFF.

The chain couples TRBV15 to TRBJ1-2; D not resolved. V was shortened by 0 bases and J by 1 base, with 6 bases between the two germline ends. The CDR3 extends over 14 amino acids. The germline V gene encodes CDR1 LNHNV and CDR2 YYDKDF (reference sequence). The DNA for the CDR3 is TGTGCCACCAGCAGAGATCCCCTTAACTATGGCTACACCTTC. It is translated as CATSRDPLNYGYTF.

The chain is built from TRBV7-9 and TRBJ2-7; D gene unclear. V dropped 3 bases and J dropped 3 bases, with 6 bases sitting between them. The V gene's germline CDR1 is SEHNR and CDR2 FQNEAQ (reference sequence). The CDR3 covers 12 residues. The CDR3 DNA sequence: TGTGCCAGCAGCTTCCAACACTACGAGCAGTACTTC. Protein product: CASSFQHYEQYF. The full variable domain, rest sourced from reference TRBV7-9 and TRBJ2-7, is DTGVSQNPRHKITKRGQNVTFRCDPISEHNRLYWYRQTLGQGPEFLTYFQNEAQLEKSRLLSDRFSAERPKGSFSTLEIQRTEQGDSAMYLCASSFQHYEQYFGPGTRLTVT.

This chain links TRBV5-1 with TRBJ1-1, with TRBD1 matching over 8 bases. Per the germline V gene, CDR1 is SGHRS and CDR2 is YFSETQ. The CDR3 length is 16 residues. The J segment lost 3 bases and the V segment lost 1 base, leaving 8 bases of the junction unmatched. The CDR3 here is CASSLLPDRDDTEAFF. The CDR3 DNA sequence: TGCGCCAGCAGCTTGCTACCGGACAGGGATGACACTGAAGCTTTCTTT. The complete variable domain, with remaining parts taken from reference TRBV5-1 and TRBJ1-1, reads KAGVTQTPRYLIKTRGQQVTLSCSPISGHRSVSWYQQTPGQGLQFLFEYFSETQRNKGNFPGRFSGRQFSNSRSEMNVSTLELGDSALYLCASSLLPDRDDTEAFFGQGTRLTVV.

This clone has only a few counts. In DNA form, the CDR3 reads TGTGCCAGCAGCCGTACAGGGGTTGGTAATTCACCCCTCCACTTT. Its translation is CASSRTGVGNSPLHF. The V gene is TRBV28, the J gene TRBJ1-6, with 7 nucleotides matching TRBD1. The length of the CDR3 is 15 residues. The V and J ends lost 6 bases and 6 bases, in that order; junction bases with no gene match: 8. The germline gives CDR1 MDHEN, CDR2 SYDVKM.

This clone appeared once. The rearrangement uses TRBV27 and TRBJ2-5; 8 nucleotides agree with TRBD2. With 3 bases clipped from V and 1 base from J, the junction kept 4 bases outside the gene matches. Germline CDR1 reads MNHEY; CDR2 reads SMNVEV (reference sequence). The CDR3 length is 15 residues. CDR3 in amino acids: CASSFGAGVQETQYF. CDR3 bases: TGTGCCAGCAGTTTCGGAGCGGGAGTCCAAGAGACCCAGTACTTC.

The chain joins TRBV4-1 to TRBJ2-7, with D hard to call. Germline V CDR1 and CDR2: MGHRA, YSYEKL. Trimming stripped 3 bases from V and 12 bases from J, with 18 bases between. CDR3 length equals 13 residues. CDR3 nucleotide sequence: TGCGCCAGCAGCCATCAAATAGCAGCAGAGACGTACTTC. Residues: CASSHQIAAETYF.

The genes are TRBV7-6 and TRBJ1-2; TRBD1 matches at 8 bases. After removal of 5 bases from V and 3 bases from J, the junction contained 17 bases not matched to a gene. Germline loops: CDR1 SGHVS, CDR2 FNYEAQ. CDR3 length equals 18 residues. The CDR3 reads CASSLTPAGGSADYGYTF. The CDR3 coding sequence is TGTGCCAGCAGCCTAACCCCCGCAGGGGGCTCGGCGGACTATGGCTACACCTTC.

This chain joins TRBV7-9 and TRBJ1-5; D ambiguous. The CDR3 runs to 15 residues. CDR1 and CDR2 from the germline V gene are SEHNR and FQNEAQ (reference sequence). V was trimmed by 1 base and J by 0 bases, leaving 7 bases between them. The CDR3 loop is CASSLGGDSNQPQHF. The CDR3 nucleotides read TGTGCCAGCAGCTTAGGCGGAGATAGCAATCAGCCCCAGCATTTT.

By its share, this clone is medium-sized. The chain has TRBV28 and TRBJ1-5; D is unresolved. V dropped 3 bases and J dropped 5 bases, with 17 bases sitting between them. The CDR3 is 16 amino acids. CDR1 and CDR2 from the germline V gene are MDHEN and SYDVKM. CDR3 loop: CASSFGRGYLYQPQHF. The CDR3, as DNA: TGTGCCAGCAGTTTTGGCCGCGGGTACCTGTATCAGCCCCAGCATTTT. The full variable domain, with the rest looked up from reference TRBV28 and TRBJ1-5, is DVKVTQSSRYLVKRTGEKVFLECVQDMDHENMFWYRQDPGLGLRLIYFSYDVKMKEKGDIPEGYSVSREKKERFSLILESASTNQTSMYLCASSFGRGYLYQPQHFGDGTRLSIL.

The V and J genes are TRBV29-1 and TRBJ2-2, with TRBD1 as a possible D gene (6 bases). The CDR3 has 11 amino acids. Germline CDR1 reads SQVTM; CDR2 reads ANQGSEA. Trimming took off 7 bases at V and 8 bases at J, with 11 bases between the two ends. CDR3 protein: CSGYDRGELFF. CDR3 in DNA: TGCAGCGGATATGACAGGGGGGAGCTGTTTTTT.

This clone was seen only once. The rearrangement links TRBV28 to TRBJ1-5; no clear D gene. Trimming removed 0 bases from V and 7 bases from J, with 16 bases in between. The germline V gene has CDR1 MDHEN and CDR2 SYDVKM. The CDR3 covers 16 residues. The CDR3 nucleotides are TGTGCCAGCAGTTTATGGCCCAGGCGAGCGGAGCAGCCCCAGCATTTT. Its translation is CASSLWPRRAEQPQHF.

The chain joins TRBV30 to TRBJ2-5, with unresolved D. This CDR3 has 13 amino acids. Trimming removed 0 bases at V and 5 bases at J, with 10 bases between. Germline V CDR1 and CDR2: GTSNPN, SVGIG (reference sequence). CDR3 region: CAWSVWRIETQYF. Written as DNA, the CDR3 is TGTGCCTGGAGTGTATGGCGGATCGAGACCCAGTACTTC.

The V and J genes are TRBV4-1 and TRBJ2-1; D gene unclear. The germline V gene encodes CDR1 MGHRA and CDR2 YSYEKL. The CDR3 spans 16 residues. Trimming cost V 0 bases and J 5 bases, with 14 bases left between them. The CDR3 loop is CASSQDLNSLNNEQFF. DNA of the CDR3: TGCGCCAGCAGCCAAGATCTGAACAGCTTAAACAATGAGCAGTTCTTC.